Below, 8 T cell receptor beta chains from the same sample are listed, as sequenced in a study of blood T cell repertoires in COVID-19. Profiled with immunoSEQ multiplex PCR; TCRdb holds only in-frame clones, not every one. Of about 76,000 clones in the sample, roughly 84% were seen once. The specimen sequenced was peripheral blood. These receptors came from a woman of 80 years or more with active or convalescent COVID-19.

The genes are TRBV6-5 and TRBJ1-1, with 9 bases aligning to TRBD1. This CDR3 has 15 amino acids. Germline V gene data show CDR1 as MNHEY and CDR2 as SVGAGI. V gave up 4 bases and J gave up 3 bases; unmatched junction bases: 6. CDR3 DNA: TGTGCCAGCAGTTTGACAGGGGGATGGGACACTGAAGCTTTCTTT. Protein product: CASSLTGGWDTEAFF.

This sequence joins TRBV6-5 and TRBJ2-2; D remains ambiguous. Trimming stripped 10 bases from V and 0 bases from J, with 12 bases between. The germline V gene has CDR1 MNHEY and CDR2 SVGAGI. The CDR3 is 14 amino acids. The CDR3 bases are TGTGCCACCCGACAAGTGGCGAACACCGGGGAGCTGTTTTTT. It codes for CATRQVANTGELFF.

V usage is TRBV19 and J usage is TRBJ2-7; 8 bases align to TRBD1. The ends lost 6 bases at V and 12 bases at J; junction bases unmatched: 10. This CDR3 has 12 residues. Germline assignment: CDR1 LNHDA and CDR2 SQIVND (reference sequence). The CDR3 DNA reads TGTGCCAGTAGAAATACAGGGGGTAATCTGTACTTC. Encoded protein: CASRNTGGNLYF.

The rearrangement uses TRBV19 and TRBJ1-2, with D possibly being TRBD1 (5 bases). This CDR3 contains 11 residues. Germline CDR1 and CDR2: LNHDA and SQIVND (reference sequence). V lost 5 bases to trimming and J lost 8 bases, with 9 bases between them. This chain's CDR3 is CASSSGRGYTF. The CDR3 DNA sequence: TGTGCCAGTAGTTCAGGGAGGGGCTACACCTTC.

CDR3 residues: CASSFDARLRYEQYF. In DNA form, the CDR3 reads TGTGCCAGCAGCTTTGATGCCAGGTTACGGTACGAGCAGTACTTC. The chain employs TRBV7-9 and TRBJ2-7; D unresolved. The CDR3 runs to 15 residues. With 3 bases removed from V and 4 bases from J, the gap between germline ends came to 16 bases. CDR1 is SEHNR and CDR2 is FQNEAQ in the germline V gene (reference sequence).

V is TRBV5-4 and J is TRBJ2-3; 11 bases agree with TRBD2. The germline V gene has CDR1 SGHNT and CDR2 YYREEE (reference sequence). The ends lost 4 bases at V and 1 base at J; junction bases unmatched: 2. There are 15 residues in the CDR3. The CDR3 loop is CASSTGLAGTDTQYF. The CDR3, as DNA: TGTGCCAGCAGCACGGGACTAGCGGGCACAGATACGCAGTATTTT.

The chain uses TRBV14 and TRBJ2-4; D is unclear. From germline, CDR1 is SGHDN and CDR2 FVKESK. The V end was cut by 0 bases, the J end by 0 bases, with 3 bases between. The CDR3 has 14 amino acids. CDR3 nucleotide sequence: TGTGCCAGCAGCCAAGAACTAGCCAAAAACATTCAGTACTTC. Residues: CASSQELAKNIQYF.

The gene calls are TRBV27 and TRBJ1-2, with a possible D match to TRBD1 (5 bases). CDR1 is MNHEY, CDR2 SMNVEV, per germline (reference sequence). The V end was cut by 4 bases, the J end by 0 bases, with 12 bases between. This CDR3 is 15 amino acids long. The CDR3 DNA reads TGTGCCAGCAGTTCAAACAGGCGAGCTAACTATGGCTACACCTTC. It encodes CASSSNRRANYGYTF.